This record concerns one T cell receptor beta chain sequence. As yet, its antigen is unknown. This CDR3 is built from 15 residues. V shed 3 bases and J 4 bases; nucleotides not matched to a gene: 6. Germline CDR1 SGHTA, CDR2 FQGNSA. The data stem from a study of OX40 agonist ivuxolimab in advanced cancers. Overall study: Patients treated during dose escalation were battling hepatocellular carcinoma, melanoma, renal cell or head and neck cancer. Notes on the study in general: Circulating CD4+ and CD8+ T cells showed clonal expansion by week 6 at 0.1 to 3.0 mg/kg.

Produced via immunoSEQ multiplex PCR; TCRdb's table is partial and in-frame only. The repertoire has about 69,000 clones, more than 70% of them found once; the top ten carry roughly 8%. V gene TRBV7-2 combines with J gene TRBJ2-3; TRBD1 agrees at 8 bases. The receptor was derived from an adult with an advanced solid tumor such as melanoma, head and neck, liver or kidney cancer. The source was CD4+ or CD8+ T cells sorted from blood, collected in a trial of the OX40 agonist ivuxolimab. This CDR3 reads CASSFTGGKADTQYF. CDR3 coding DNA: TGTGCCAGCAGCTTCACAGGGGGAAAGGCAGATACGCAGTATTTT.